Below are 2 T cell receptor beta chains sequenced from a single sample in a study of shared clonotypes between healthy human individuals. CD45RO-negative cells were positively selected for CCR7, leaving out terminally differentiated effector memory CD45RA+ cells. Assay: immunoSEQ multiplex PCR; the TCRdb copy retains only in-frame clones and omits some. The data contain 800,000 to 950,000 clones, about 96% of them singletons. Sequences were obtained from naive CD8+ T cells sorted from blood. These receptors were obtained from a man aged 25 to 40 in good health.

Notes on this clone: Relative to the germline gene, one junction end is altered; a read error may explain this. This sequence joins TRBV6-1 and TRBJ2-1, with TRBD1 matching 7 bases. Germline V CDR1 and CDR2: MNHNS, SASEGT. The CDR3 consists of 15 residues. CDR3 amino acids: CASSEGQGSFNEQFF. CDR3 DNA sequence: TGTGCCAGCAGTGAAGGACAGGGATCCTTCAATGAGCAGTTCTTC.

The chain couples TRBV11-2 to TRBJ2-1; 11 nucleotides line up with TRBD2. After removal of 3 bases from V and 6 bases from J, the junction contained 13 bases not matched to a gene. This CDR3 has 18 residues. The germline V gene encodes CDR1 SGHAT and CDR2 FQNNGV. The CDR3 loop is CASSLIFMTSGNPNEQFF. Written as DNA, the CDR3 is TGTGCCAGCAGCTTGATATTTATGACTAGCGGGAACCCCAATGAGCAGTTCTTC.